Below are 6 T cell receptor beta chains sequenced from a single sample in a study of T cell repertoires in ileal Crohn's disease. Assay used: immunoSEQ multiplex PCR; TCRdb lists only in-frame clones, some missing. The table has 6,000 to 8,000 clones, 79% seen once. Source material: ileal tissue. Source of these receptors: an adult with Crohn's disease.

The V and J genes are TRBV10-3 and TRBJ1-5, with 8 bases lining up with TRBD1. This CDR3 has 15 amino acids. V trimming: 8 bases; J trimming: 0 bases; junction bases outside the gene matches: 6. CDR1 is ENHRY and CDR2 is SYGVKD in the germline V gene. CDR3 protein: CAIRTGTDSNQPQHF. The CDR3 coding sequence is TGTGCCATCCGGACAGGGACAGATAGCAATCAGCCCCAGCATTTT.

The CDR3 bases are TGTGCCAGCAGCTTTAGGGGGAGGGGTAGCACAGATACGCAGTATTTT. It yields the protein CASSFRGRGSTDTQYF. This sequence joins TRBV13 and TRBJ2-3; D perhaps matches TRBD2 (7 bases). The CDR3 spans 16 residues. With 3 bases removed from V and 0 bases from J, the gap between germline ends came to 13 bases. In germline, CDR1 is PRHDT, CDR2 FYEKMQ (reference sequence).

V and J are TRBV11-2 and TRBJ2-7, with TRBD1 identical over 8 bases. The V segment lost 1 base and the J segment 5 bases; nucleotides outside the gene matches: 4. Germline V lookup: CDR1 SGHAT, CDR2 FQNNGV. CDR3 length: 14 residues. The CDR3 DNA sequence: TGTGCCAGCAGCTTAGTCGGACAGGGAGACGAGCAGTACTTC. Its protein is CASSLVGQGDEQYF.

This chain connects TRBV5-1 to TRBJ2-1; D unresolved. Trimming pared 4 bases from V and 8 bases from J, leaving 10 bases between. From germline, CDR1 is SGHRS and CDR2 YFSETQ. The CDR3 is 12 amino acids. Written as DNA, the CDR3 is TGCGCCAGCAGCCTCCCTTCCGATGAGCAGTTCTTC. Amino acids: CASSLPSDEQFF.

The chain employs TRBV5-4 and TRBJ2-3; a possible D gene is TRBD2 (6 bases). The CDR3 extends over 13 amino acids. V was cut by 4 bases and J by 5 bases, with 11 bases left in between. Germline V CDR1 and CDR2: SGHNT, YYREEE (reference sequence). The CDR3 nucleotides read TGTGCCAGCAGCCTGACTAGGGGAGATACGCAGTATTTT. This codes for CASSLTRGDTQYF. The full variable domain, completed using reference TRBV5-4 and TRBJ2-3, is ETGVTQSPTHLIKTRGQQVTLRCSSQSGHNTVSWYQQALGQGPQFIFQYYREEENGRGNFPPRFSGLQFPNYSSELNVNALELDDSALYLCASSLTRGDTQYFGPGTRLTVL.

The chain links TRBV5-1 to TRBJ2-1; perhaps TRBD2 as D (6 bases). CDR1 is SGHRS and CDR2 is YFSETQ in the germline V gene. This CDR3 is built from 13 residues. The V end was cut by 0 bases, the J end by 9 bases, with 10 bases between. Here the CDR3 DNA reads TGCGCCAGCAGCTTGGGACTAGTTGCTGAGCAGTTCTTC. Its protein is CASSLGLVAEQFF.